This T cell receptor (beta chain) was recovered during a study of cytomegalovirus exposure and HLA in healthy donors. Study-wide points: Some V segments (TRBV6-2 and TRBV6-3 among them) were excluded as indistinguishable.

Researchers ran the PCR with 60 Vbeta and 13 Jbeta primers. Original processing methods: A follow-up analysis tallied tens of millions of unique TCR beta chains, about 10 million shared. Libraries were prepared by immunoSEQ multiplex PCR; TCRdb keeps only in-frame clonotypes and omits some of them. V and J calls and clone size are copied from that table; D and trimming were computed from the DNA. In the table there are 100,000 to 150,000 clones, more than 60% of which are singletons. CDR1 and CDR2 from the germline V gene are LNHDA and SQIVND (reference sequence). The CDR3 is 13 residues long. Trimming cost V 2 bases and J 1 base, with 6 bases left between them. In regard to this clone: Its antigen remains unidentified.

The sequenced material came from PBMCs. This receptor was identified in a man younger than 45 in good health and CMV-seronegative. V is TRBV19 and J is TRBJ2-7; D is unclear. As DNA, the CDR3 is TGTGCCAGTAGTATAAACTGGTCCTACGAGCAGTACTTC. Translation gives CASSINWSYEQYF.